Listed below are T cell receptor beta chains from one sample, sequenced in a study of patients and donors after allogeneic stem cell transplantation. TCRdb used MiXCR to reprocess the RT-PCR reads, holding one entry per CDR3 protein. The top ten clones hold around 27% of a sample with 90,000 to 120,000 distinct CDR3 sequences, approximately 35% of them seen once. The sequencing sample was made of blood, either unsorted or a sorted T cell fraction (not recorded which). Receptor source: a human donor who was either an allogeneic HSCT recipient or a stem cell or donor lymphocyte infusion donor (not recorded which). It is not recorded whose cells these are; they may come from a transplant donor. CDR3s include the opening cysteine and the closing phenylalanine or tryptophan. Each record gives: V gene, D gene, CDR3 length, clone size, J gene, CDR3 DNA, CDR3 protein. D genes are given only for firm matches. Size values are once, few and many counts, or a class for expanded clones, and some rows have none.

V gene: TRBV24-1
D gene: .
CDR3 length: 12
clone size: few
J gene: TRBJ1-5
CDR3 DNA: TGTGCCACCAGTGACACGGGCCAGCCCCAGCATTTT
CDR3 protein: CATSDTGQPQHF

V gene: TRBV9
D gene: .
CDR3 length: 15
clone size: few
J gene: TRBJ2-5
CDR3 DNA: TGTGCCAGCAGCCCGGAGGGACTTGCTAAAGAGACCCAGTACTTC
CDR3 protein: CASSPEGLAKETQYF

V gene: TRBV5-1
D gene: .
CDR3 length: 16
clone size: few
J gene: TRBJ1-1
CDR3 DNA: TGCGCCAGCAGCCTGTCGCCGGGGATCTTGGGAACTGAAGCTTTCTTT
CDR3 protein: CASSLSPGILGTEAFF

V gene: TRBV6-6
D gene: TRBD2
CDR3 length: 15
clone size: .
J gene: TRBJ2-1
CDR3 DNA: TGTGCCAGCAGCACCCAGCGGGAGACCAACAATGAGCAGTTCTTC
CDR3 protein: CASSTQRETNNEQFF

V gene: TRBV12-3/TRBV12-4
D gene: .
CDR3 length: 13
clone size: .
J gene: TRBJ1-5
CDR3 DNA: TGTGCCAGCACCACAGGGAGTAGTCAGCCCCAGCATTTT
CDR3 protein: CASTTGSSQPQHF

V gene: TRBV10-3
D gene: TRBD2
CDR3 length: 20
clone size: .
J gene: TRBJ2-4
CDR3 DNA: TGTGCCATCAGTGAGCCGGGGCTAGCGGGAGGCTCTCGAGCCAAAAACATTCAGTACTTC
CDR3 protein: CAISEPGLAGGSRAKNIQYF

V gene: TRBV6-5
D gene: .
CDR3 length: 13
clone size: few
J gene: TRBJ1-5
CDR3 DNA: TGTGCCAGCAGTTACGAACAGGGATCAGCCCAGCATTTT
CDR3 protein: CASSYEQGSAQHF

V gene: TRBV10-3
D gene: .
CDR3 length: 13
clone size: .
J gene: TRBJ2-5
CDR3 DNA: TGTGCCATCTCAAGGAGCTTCCAAGAGACCCAGTACTTC
CDR3 protein: CAISRSFQETQYF

V gene: TRBV20-1
D gene: .
CDR3 length: 15
clone size: .
J gene: TRBJ2-3
CDR3 DNA: TGCAGTGCTAGAGAGAGGGACCCTGAGAGAGATACGCAGTATTTT
CDR3 protein: CSARERDPERDTQYF

V gene: TRBV28
D gene: .
CDR3 length: 12
clone size: .
J gene: TRBJ1-4
CDR3 DNA: TGTGCCAGCAGGGACGTGACTGAAAAACTGTTTTTT
CDR3 protein: CASRDVTEKLFF

V gene: TRBV14
D gene: .
CDR3 length: 16
clone size: .
J gene: TRBJ2-3
CDR3 DNA: TGTGCCAGCAGCCAAGAAAGGGCCAAAAGCACAGATACGCAGTATTTT
CDR3 protein: CASSQERAKSTDTQYF

V gene: TRBV12-3/TRBV12-4
D gene: .
CDR3 length: 14
clone size: .
J gene: TRBJ2-7
CDR3 DNA: TGTGCCAGCAGTTTCCGGCGGTCCTCCTACGAGCAGTACTTC
CDR3 protein: CASSFRRSSYEQYF

V gene: TRBV5-6
D gene: .
CDR3 length: 15
clone size: .
J gene: TRBJ2-7
CDR3 DNA: TGTGCCAGCAGCTTAGTCCGGGGGCCTCGATACGAGCAGTACTTC
CDR3 protein: CASSLVRGPRYEQYF

V gene: TRBV20-1
D gene: TRBD1
CDR3 length: 12
clone size: .
J gene: TRBJ1-1
CDR3 DNA: TGCAGTGCCCCCGGGACAGGGCATGAAGCTTTCTTT
CDR3 protein: CSAPGTGHEAFF

V gene: TRBV7-9
D gene: .
CDR3 length: 15
clone size: few
J gene: TRBJ2-3
CDR3 DNA: TGTGCCAGCAGCTTATCGGAGGTCCACACAGATACGCAGTATTTT
CDR3 protein: CASSLSEVHTDTQYF

V gene: TRBV28
D gene: .
CDR3 length: 18
clone size: many
J gene: TRBJ1-4
CDR3 DNA: TGTGCCAGCAGTTTACGTTTCAGCCAAGTTAACTCTAATGAAAAACTGTTTTTT
CDR3 protein: CASSLRFSQVNSNEKLFF

V gene: TRBV15
D gene: TRBD1
CDR3 length: 16
clone size: .
J gene: TRBJ2-3
CDR3 DNA: TGTGCCACCAGCAGAGATAGAGGACAGGGAGCCGATACGCAGTATTTT
CDR3 protein: CATSRDRGQGADTQYF

V gene: TRBV4-2
D gene: .
CDR3 length: 18
clone size: .
J gene: TRBJ2-4
CDR3 DNA: TGTGCCAGCAGCCAAGCGGCCAGGGAGGCCCTAGCCAAAAACATTCAGTACTTC
CDR3 protein: CASSQAAREALAKNIQYF

V gene: TRBV2
D gene: .
CDR3 length: 14
clone size: few
J gene: TRBJ1-2
CDR3 DNA: TGTGCCAGCAGTGAACAGGTCTCGGGATATGGCTACACCTTC
CDR3 protein: CASSEQVSGYGYTF

V gene: TRBV6-5
D gene: .
CDR3 length: 16
clone size: .
J gene: TRBJ1-2
CDR3 DNA: TGTGCCAGCAGTTATGGGGCAGGGCGAAGGGGGAATGGCTACACCTTC
CDR3 protein: CASSYGAGRRGNGYTF